The 29 T cell receptor beta chains below all came from one sample that was sequenced in a study of post-analysis software for immune sequencing data. Study results and caveats: Included in a set of about five TRBV segments more frequent in patients than controls were TRBV5-6, TRBV5-1 and TRBV20-1.

Carried by the TCR beta cDNA libraries were unique molecular identifiers. TCRdb used MiXCR to reprocess the PCR reads, holding one entry per CDR3 protein. Among some 260,000 distinct CDR3 sequences listed, around 34% were seen once. No antigen has been assigned to these receptors. Sample: blood. The receptors were sampled from a girl between 10 and 17 years old with multiple sclerosis.

This clonotype was counted many times. The chain couples TRBV5-1 to TRBJ1-6; TRBD1 matches at 7 bases. The CDR3 has 13 residues. V shed 5 bases and J 7 bases; nucleotides not matched to a gene: 3. Germline CDR1 reads SGHRS; CDR2 reads YFSETQ. This CDR3 reads CASRGTENSPLHF. CDR3 nucleotide sequence: TGCGCCAGCAGGGGGACAGAGAATTCACCCCTCCACTTT.

In this sample, this clonotype turned up many times. V gene TRBV20-1 combines with J gene TRBJ2-5; 9 bases are shared with TRBD2. The CDR3 runs 15 residues. V gave up 1 base and J gave up 0 bases; unmatched junction bases: 3. Per the germline V gene, CDR1 is DFQATT and CDR2 is SNEGSKA (reference sequence). In nucleotides, the CDR3 is TGCAGTGCTAGAGCCCCTAGCGGGAACCAAGAGACCCAGTACTTC. Protein: CSARAPSGNQETQYF.

This clonotype was observed many times. The V call is TRBV7-9, the J call TRBJ1-2, with D uncertain. The V gene's germline CDR1 is SEHNR and CDR2 FQNEAQ (reference sequence). CDR3 length: 15 amino acids. Trimming cost V 2 bases and J 6 bases, with 16 bases left between them. CDR3 sequence: CASSLSWEDTNGYTF. The CDR3 DNA sequence: TGTGCCAGCAGCTTATCGTGGGAAGACACAAATGGCTACACCTTC.

Comment on this clonotype: Just one base apart from a much larger clone, this may be a read error. J is TRBJ2-5 and V is TRBV25-1; D not certain. V was shortened by 6 bases and J by 10 bases, with 15 bases between the two germline ends. The CDR3 sequence is 12 residues long. Looked up from germline, CDR1 is MGHDK and CDR2 is SYGVNS. In nucleotides, the CDR3 is TGTGCCAGCAGCCTAGATGAACTGGTCCAGTACTTC. Encoded protein: CASSLDELVQYF. The variable domain in full, completed from reference TRBV25-1 and TRBJ2-5, reads EADIYQTPRYLVIGTGKKITLECSQTMGHDKMYWYQQDPGMELHLIHYSYGVNSTEKGDLSSESTVSRIRTEHFPLTLESARPSHTSQYLCASSLDELVQYFGPGTRLLVL.

This clonotype was counted at least ten times. This sequence joins TRBV28 and TRBJ2-7; D is perhaps TRBD1 (6 bases). Germline CDR1 MDHEN, CDR2 SYDVKM. The V end was cut by 2 bases, the J end by 3 bases, with 8 bases between. This CDR3 has 13 residues. CDR3 DNA: TGTGCCAGCAGTTTAGGGGGCGTCTACGAGCAGTACTTC. Translation: CASSLGGVYEQYF.

Regarding this clonotype: A read error may explain this, as a much larger clone is one base away. As DNA, the CDR3 is TGTGCCAGCAGTGAGGGGACTAGCGGGGGGGACAATGAGCAGTACTTC. This translates into CASSEGTSGGDNEQYF. The rearrangement links TRBV6-4 to TRBJ2-5; TRBD2 matches 16 bases. The CDR3 runs 16 residues. V gave up 3 bases and J gave up 11 bases; unmatched junction bases: 9. Germline V gives CDR1 MRHNA, CDR2 SNTAGT.

The rearrangement joins TRBV29-1 to TRBJ2-1; D gene uncertain. From germline, CDR1 is SQVTM and CDR2 ANQGSEA. Trimming stripped 3 bases from V and 0 bases from J, with 9 bases between. CDR3 length: 14 residues. CDR3 bases: TGCAGCGTTGACCGAGCTAGCTCCTACAATGAGCAGTTCTTC. It specifies CSVDRASSYNEQFF.

V is TRBV28 and J is TRBJ2-2; tentative D call: TRBD1 (7 bases). Trimming took off 7 bases at V and 5 bases at J, with 11 bases between the two ends. CDR1 and CDR2 from the germline V gene are MDHEN and SYDVKM. The CDR3 contains 13 residues. CDR3 region: CASKSGGTGELFF. The CDR3 DNA sequence: TGTGCCAGCAAGTCAGGGGGGACCGGGGAGCTGTTTTTT.

There are many counts of this clonotype. The gene calls are TRBV6-5 and TRBJ1-1, with D maybe TRBD1 (6 bases). From germline, CDR1 is MNHEY and CDR2 SVGAGI. V was pared by 6 bases and J by 1 base, with 15 bases between. The CDR3 is 15 amino acids. CDR3 amino acids: CASSSPGRGNTEAFF. In DNA, the CDR3 is TGTGCCAGCAGCTCGCCGGGCAGGGGGAACACTGAAGCTTTCTTT.

V and J are TRBV7-9 and TRBJ1-5, with D hard to call. The germline gives CDR1 SEHNR, CDR2 FQNEAQ (reference sequence). The CDR3 consists of 13 residues. Trimming removed 4 bases at V and 7 bases at J, with 11 bases between. In DNA form, the CDR3 reads TGTGCCAGCAGCTACAATCTGGGGCAGCCCCAGCATTTT. It specifies CASSYNLGQPQHF.

For this clonotype: A single base separates this from a much larger clone, so it may be a read error. V usage is TRBV20-1 and J usage is TRBJ2-1, with a weak D call TRBD2 (6 bases). The DNA end favors TRBJ2-7, so the J call may be wrong. Germline values: CDR1 DFQATT, CDR2 SNEGSKA (reference sequence). CDR3 length equals 16 residues. The CDR3 nucleotides read TGCAGTGCTAGTGAAATTACCGGGACTGGTTACAATGAGCAGTACTTC. The encoded protein is CSASEITGTGYNEQYF.

Ten or more counts support this clonotype. V and J are TRBV29-1 and TRBJ2-1, with D unclear. The germline gives CDR1 SQVTM, CDR2 ANQGSEA. The germline V and J ends were trimmed by 5 bases and 6 bases, with 8 bases remaining between them. There are 11 residues in the CDR3. The CDR3 bases are TGCAGCGTTATCCCCCCCAATGAGCAGTTCTTC. The encoded protein is CSVIPPNEQFF.

There are many counts of this clonotype. The chain is built from TRBV20-1 and TRBJ2-1, with TRBD2 matching 9 bases. Unmatched junction bases numbered 10, after V lost 4 bases and J lost 3 bases. This CDR3 comprises 16 residues. The germline CDR1 and CDR2 sequences are DFQATT and SNEGSKA (reference sequence). CDR3 loop: CSANLRASGVYNEQFF. Here the CDR3 DNA reads TGCAGTGCTAACCTGCGAGCTAGCGGGGTCTACAATGAGCAGTTCTTC.

This sequence joins TRBV5-1 and TRBJ2-3; D may be TRBD2 (7 bases). This CDR3 comprises 17 residues. V lost 0 bases, J lost 3 bases, and 17 bases lay in between. Germline V CDR1 and CDR2: SGHRS, YFSETQ. The CDR3 sequence is CASSLVGGGLTTDTQYF. The CDR3 bases are TGCGCCAGCAGCTTGGTTGGCGGGGGCCTTACTACAGATACGCAGTATTTT.

This chain joins TRBV2 and TRBJ2-5, with 8 bases fitting TRBD1. The CDR3 length is 15 residues. The germline gives CDR1 SNHLY, CDR2 FYNNEI. With 9 bases clipped from V and 11 bases from J, the junction kept 20 bases outside the gene matches. The CDR3 loop reads CARGPVTGGRNEQYF. CDR3 nucleotides: TGTGCCAGGGGGCCCGTCACAGGGGGGAGAAATGAGCAGTACTTC.

This clonotype was seen more than once but under ten times. The chain uses TRBV7-6 and TRBJ2-2; D might be TRBD1 or TRBD2, each matching 5 bases. Trimming pared 1 base from V and 5 bases from J, leaving 11 bases between. CDR3 length: 15 amino acids. CDR1 is SGHVS, CDR2 FNYEAQ, per germline. The CDR3, as DNA: TGTGCCAGCAGCTTAGGAGGGGCAGGGACCGGGGAGCTGTTTTTT. Translated, it gives CASSLGGAGTGELFF.

This clonotype was seen many times. The gene calls are TRBV20-1 and TRBJ1-1; D gene unclear. Between the trimmed V and J ends, which lost 3 bases and 1 base, there was a span of 9 bases. The CDR3 runs to 13 residues. Germline V gene lookup returns CDR1 DFQATT and CDR2 SNEGSKA (reference sequence). The CDR3 nucleotides read TGCAGTGCTAGTCCGGGAAGGAACACTGAAGCTTTCTTT. It specifies CSASPGRNTEAFF.

This clonotype has a count of ten or more. The chain links TRBV7-6 to TRBJ1-2; 10 bases are a match to TRBD1. The CDR3 loop spans 15 amino acids. With V trimmed by 2 bases and J by 4 bases, 4 bases remained unmatched. Germline CDR1 and CDR2: SGHVS and FNYEAQ. As DNA, the CDR3 is TGTGCCAGCAGCTTAAGGGACAGGGGCGTCTATGGCTACACCTTC. Translation gives CASSLRDRGVYGYTF.

This clonotype was observed at least ten times. The CDR3 region is CASSFGVTYGYTF. DNA for the CDR3: TGTGCCAGCAGTTTTGGGGTAACATACGGCTACACCTTC. The chain is built from TRBV27 and TRBJ1-2, with D unclear. Germline values: CDR1 MNHEY, CDR2 SMNVEV (reference sequence). CDR3 size: 13 residues. Trimming stripped 3 bases from V and 8 bases from J, with 13 bases between.

This clonotype showed up many times. V and J are TRBV9 and TRBJ1-2; 7 bases fit TRBD1. Per the germline V gene, CDR1 is SGDLS and CDR2 is YYNGEE. The CDR3 covers 13 residues. V shed 4 bases and J 12 bases; nucleotides not matched to a gene: 12. The CDR3 DNA sequence: TGTGCCAGCAGCCCTGGGACAGTCAAGGGGGACACCTTC. Translation: CASSPGTVKGDTF.

Concerning this clonotype: Possible read error: a much larger clone is one base away. The chain uses TRBV7-8 and TRBJ2-1; TRBD2 aligns across 8 bases. Unmatched junction bases numbered 6, after V lost 5 bases and J lost 6 bases. Germline V CDR1 and CDR2: SGHVS, FQNEAQ. CDR3 length: 14 amino acids. The CDR3 sequence is CASSRGLAPNEQFF. The CDR3 DNA reads as TGTGCCAGCAGCCGTGGACTAGCCCCCAATGAGCAGTTCTTC.

The chain employs TRBV5-1 and TRBJ1-2; TRBD1 aligns across 11 bases. This CDR3 has 16 residues. Germline V gene data show CDR1 as SGHRS and CDR2 as YFSETQ. The junction had 10 bases not matched to a gene; V was cut back by 6 bases and J by 3 bases. Here the CDR3 reads CASNRGSGQGDYGYTF. For the CDR3, the DNA is TGCGCCAGCAACCGCGGATCGGGACAGGGGGACTATGGCTACACCTTC.

With respect to this clonotype: This may come from a read error, since a much larger clone is one base off. The J gene is TRBJ2-5, the V gene TRBV5-1; possible D gene TRBD1, 5 bases. CDR3 length: 13 residues. Germline V gene data show CDR1 as SGHRS and CDR2 as YFSETQ. Trimming left V 6 bases short and J 11 bases short, with 20 bases between. The CDR3 DNA is TGCGCCAGCATGACAGCCCTTACCAATGAGCAGTACTTC. Translated, it gives CASMTALTNEQYF.

This clonotype showed up many times. The rearrangement links TRBV6-6 to TRBJ2-5, with no clear D. The germline CDR1 and CDR2 sequences are MNHNY and SVGAGI (reference sequence). The CDR3 extends over 13 amino acids. Trimming stripped 5 bases from V and 5 bases from J, with 12 bases between. The chain's CDR3 is CASSPTRGETQYF. As DNA, the CDR3 is TGTGCCAGCAGTCCGACTCGTGGGGAGACCCAGTACTTC.

This clonotype occurred a few times. V gene TRBV4-1 combines with J gene TRBJ1-2; TRBD1 might be the D (5 bases). Germline V lookup: CDR1 MGHRA, CDR2 YSYEKL. The CDR3 contains 14 residues. The ends were cut back, 1 base at V and 11 bases at J, with 17 bases in the middle. Written as DNA, the CDR3 is TGCGCCAGCAGCCAAGTACCAGGGTGGGGAATTTACACCTTC. It yields the protein CASSQVPGWGIYTF.

This clonotype was detected many times. The genes are TRBV18 and TRBJ1-2; D remains unclear. Germline loops: CDR1 KGHSH, CDR2 LQKENI. V was pared by 5 bases and J by 6 bases, with 13 bases between. This CDR3 region has 13 residues. CDR3 bases: TGTGCCAGCTCAAACGGGCCCCAGGATGGCTACACCTTC. The encoded protein is CASSNGPQDGYTF.

The V and J genes are TRBV2 and TRBJ1-2; TRBD1 agrees at 8 bases. CDR3 length: 15 amino acids. From germline, CDR1 is SNHLY and CDR2 FYNNEI. V lost 2 bases, J lost 8 bases, and 10 bases stayed unmatched. The CDR3 bases are TGTGCCAGCAGTGAATTATTGGGACAGGCGGGGGGCTACACCTTC. It codes for CASSELLGQAGGYTF.

J is TRBJ1-1 and V is TRBV7-9; D possibly corresponds to TRBD1 (5 bases). This CDR3 contains 14 residues. Looked up from germline, CDR1 is SEHNR and CDR2 is FQNEAQ (reference sequence). Trimming removed 2 bases at V and 1 base at J, with 8 bases between. As DNA, the CDR3 is TGTGCCAGCAGCTTATTCCAGGGGAACACTGAAGCTTTCTTT. This codes for CASSLFQGNTEAFF.

This clonotype was recorded at least ten times. The chain recombines TRBV6-5 with TRBJ1-1; D uncertain. V lost 0 bases, J lost 12 bases, and 14 bases lay in between. CDR3 size: 13 residues. Germline V gives CDR1 MNHEY, CDR2 SVGAGI. CDR3 nucleotides: TGTGCCAGCAGTTACTCGAGGATGTCTACACCTTTCTTT. Protein: CASSYSRMSTPFF.